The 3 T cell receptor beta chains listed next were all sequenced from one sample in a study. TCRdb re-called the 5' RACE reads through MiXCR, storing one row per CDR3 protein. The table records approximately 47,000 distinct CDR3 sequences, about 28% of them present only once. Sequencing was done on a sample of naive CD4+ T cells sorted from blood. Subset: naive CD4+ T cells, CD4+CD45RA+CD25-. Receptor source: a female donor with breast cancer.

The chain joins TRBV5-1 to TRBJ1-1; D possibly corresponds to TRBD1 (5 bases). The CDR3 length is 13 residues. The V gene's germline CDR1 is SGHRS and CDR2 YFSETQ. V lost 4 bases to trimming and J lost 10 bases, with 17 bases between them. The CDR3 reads CASSPDSKEAAFF. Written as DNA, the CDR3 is TGCGCCAGCAGCCCAGACAGCAAGGAGGCAGCTTTCTTT.

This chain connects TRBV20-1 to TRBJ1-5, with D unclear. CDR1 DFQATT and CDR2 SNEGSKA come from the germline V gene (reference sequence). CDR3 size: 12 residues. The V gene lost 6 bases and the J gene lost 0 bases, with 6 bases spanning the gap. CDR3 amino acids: CSAGNSNQPQHF. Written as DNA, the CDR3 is TGCAGTGCGGGGAATAGCAATCAGCCCCAGCATTTT.

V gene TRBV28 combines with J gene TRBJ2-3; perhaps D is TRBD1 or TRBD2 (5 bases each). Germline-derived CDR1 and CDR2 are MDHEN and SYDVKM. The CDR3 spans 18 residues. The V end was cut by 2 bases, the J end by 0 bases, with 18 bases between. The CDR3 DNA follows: TGTGCCAGCAGTTTAAGAGGGACGGCAACGTCTAGCACAGATACGCAGTATTTT. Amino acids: CASSLRGTATSSTDTQYF. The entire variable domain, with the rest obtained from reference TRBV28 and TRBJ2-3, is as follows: DVKVTQSSRYLVKRTGEKVFLECVQDMDHENMFWYRQDPGLGLRLIYFSYDVKMKEKGDIPEGYSVSREKKERFSLILESASTNQTSMYLCASSLRGTATSSTDTQYFGPGTRLTVL.